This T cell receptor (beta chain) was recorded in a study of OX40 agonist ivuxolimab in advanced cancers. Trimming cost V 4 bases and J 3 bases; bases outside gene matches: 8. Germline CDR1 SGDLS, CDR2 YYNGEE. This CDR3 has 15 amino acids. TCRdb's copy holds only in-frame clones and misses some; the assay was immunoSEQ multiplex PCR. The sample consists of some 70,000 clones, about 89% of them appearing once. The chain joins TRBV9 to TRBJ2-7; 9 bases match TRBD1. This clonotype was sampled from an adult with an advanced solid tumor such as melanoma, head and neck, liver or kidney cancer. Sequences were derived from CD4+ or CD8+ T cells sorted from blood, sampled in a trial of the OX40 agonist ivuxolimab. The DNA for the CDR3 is TGTGCCAGCAGCCTACATCCGGACAGGGGCTACGAGCAGTACTTC. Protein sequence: CASSLHPDRGYEQYF.